This T cell receptor (beta chain) was obtained from a study of shared clonotypes between healthy human individuals. This clone was seen just once. Cells designated naive CD8 were CD45RO-negative and were positively selected for CCR7, with terminally differentiated effector memory CD45RA+ cells excluded. Assay: immunoSEQ multiplex PCR; the TCRdb copy retains only in-frame clones and omits some. The sample records under 2,000,000 clones, just under 95% being singletons. CDR1 and CDR2 from the germline V gene are KGHSH and LQKENI. Trimming shortened V by 1 base and J by 2 bases, and 12 bases separated the two germline ends. CDR3 length: 16 residues.

The sequence was collected from a man aged 18-30 years in good health. Material: naive CD8+ T cells sorted from blood. This chain links TRBV18 with TRBJ2-4, with D perhaps being TRBD1 or TRBD2 (5 bases each). CDR3 DNA sequence: TGTGCCAGCTCACCACGAGGGGACGGAACCAAAAACATTCAGTACTTC. Translation gives CASSPRGDGTKNIQYF.